The following is a T cell receptor (beta chain) sequence with its context. Its antigen is unknown. This entry belongs to a study of cytomegalovirus exposure and HLA in healthy donors. Turning to the study itself: The same platform was used for the 130 or so validation repertoires as for the 650 to 700 first-cohort repertoires, as reported in a later analysis.

Here immunoSEQ multiplex PCR was the method, and the copy in TCRdb shows in-frame clones only, minus some. The table lists tens of thousands of clones, 90% of them singletons. General study points: Among the CMV-associated chains, a few were confirmed in vitro as specific for CMV antigens. Most TCR sequences were uncommon, yet certain public TCRs appeared in many donors.

The V end was cut by 3 bases, the J end by 4 bases, with 9 bases between. The CDR3 runs 14 residues. CDR1 and CDR2 from the germline V gene are SEHNR and FQNEAQ (reference sequence). The donors belonged to the roughly 110-subject validation cohort, separate from the roughly 650-subject first cohort. The origin of this receptor is a man between 18 and 29 years old in good health and CMV-seronegative. The V call is TRBV7-9, the J call TRBJ2-2; D is undetermined. The source material was PBMCs. The CDR3 protein is CASSFSSITGELFF. Here the CDR3 DNA reads TGTGCCAGCAGCTTCTCTAGTATCACCGGGGAGCTGTTTTTT. The full variable domain, its missing parts supplied by reference TRBV7-9 and TRBJ2-2, is DTGVSQNPRHKITKRGQNVTFRCDPISEHNRLYWYRQTLGQGPEFLTYFQNEAQLEKSRLLSDRFSAERPKGSFSTLEIQRTEQGDSAMYLCASSFSSITGELFFGEGSRLTVL.